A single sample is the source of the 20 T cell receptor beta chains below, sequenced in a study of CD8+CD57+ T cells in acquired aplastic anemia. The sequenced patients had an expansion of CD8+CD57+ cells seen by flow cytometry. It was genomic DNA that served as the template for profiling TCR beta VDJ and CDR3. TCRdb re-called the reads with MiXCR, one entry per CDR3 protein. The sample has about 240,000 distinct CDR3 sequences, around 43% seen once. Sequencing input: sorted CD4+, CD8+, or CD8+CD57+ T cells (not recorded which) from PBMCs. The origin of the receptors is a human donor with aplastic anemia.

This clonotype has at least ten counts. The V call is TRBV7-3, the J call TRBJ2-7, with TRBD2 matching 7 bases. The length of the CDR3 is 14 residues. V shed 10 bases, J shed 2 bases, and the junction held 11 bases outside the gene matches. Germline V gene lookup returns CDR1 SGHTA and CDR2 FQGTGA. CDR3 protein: CATASGIGPYEQYF. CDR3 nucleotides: TGTGCCACCGCCAGCGGGATCGGGCCCTACGAGCAGTACTTC.

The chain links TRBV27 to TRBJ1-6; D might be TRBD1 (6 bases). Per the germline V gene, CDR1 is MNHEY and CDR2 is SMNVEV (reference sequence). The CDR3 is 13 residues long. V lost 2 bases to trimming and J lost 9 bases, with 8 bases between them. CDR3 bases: TGTGCCAGCAGTTTAACAGGGAGTTCACCCCTCCACTTT. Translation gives CASSLTGSSPLHF.

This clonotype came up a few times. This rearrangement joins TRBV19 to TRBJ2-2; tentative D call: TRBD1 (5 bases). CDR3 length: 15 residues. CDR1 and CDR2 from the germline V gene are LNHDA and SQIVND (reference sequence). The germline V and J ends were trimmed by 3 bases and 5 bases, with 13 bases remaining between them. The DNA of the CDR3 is TGTGCCAGTAGTATGGTAGGGGCGAGGACCGGGGAGCTGTTTTTT. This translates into CASSMVGARTGELFF.

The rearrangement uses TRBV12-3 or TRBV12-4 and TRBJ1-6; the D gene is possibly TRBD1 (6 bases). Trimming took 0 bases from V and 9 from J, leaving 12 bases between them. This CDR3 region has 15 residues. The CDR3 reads CASSLAGGLGSPLHF. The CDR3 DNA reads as TGTGCCAGCAGTTTAGCTGGGGGGCTCGGTTCACCCCTCCACTTT.

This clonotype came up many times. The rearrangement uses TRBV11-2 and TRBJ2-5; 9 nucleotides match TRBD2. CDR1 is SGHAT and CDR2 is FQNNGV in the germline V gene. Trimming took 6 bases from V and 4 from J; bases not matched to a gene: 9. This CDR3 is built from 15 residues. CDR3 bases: TGTGCCAGCAGTAGTGGGACTAGCCTTAGAGAGACCCAGTACTTC. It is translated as CASSSGTSLRETQYF.

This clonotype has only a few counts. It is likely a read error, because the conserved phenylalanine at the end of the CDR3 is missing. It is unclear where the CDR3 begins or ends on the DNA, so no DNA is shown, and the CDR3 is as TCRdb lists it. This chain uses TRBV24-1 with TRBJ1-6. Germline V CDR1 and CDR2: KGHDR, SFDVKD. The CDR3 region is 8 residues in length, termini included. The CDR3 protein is CATSDLTY.

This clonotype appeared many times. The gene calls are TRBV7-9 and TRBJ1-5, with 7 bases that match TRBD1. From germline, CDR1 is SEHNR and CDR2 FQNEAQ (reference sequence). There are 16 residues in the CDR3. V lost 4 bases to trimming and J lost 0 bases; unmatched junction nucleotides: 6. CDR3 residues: CASSSDRQSSNQPQHF. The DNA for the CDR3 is TGTGCCAGCAGCTCGGACAGGCAATCTAGCAATCAGCCCCAGCATTTT. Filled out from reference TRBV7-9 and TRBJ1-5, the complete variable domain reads DTGVSQNPRHKITKRGQNVTFRCDPISEHNRLYWYRQTLGQGPEFLTYFQNEAQLEKSRLLSDRFSAERPKGSFSTLEIQRTEQGDSAMYLCASSSDRQSSNQPQHFGDGTRLSIL.

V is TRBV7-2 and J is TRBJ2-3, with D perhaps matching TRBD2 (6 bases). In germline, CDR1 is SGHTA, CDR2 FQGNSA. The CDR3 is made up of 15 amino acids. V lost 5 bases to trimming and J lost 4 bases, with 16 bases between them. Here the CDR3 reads CASSATREISDTQYF. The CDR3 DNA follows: TGTGCCAGCAGCGCCACCCGGGAGATTTCAGATACGCAGTATTTT.

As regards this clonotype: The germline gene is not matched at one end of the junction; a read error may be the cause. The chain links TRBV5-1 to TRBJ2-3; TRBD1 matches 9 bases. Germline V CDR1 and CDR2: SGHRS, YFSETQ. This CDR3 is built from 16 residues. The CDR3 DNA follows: TGTGCCAGCAGCACATCCGGGACAGGGCCCCCAGATACGCAGTATTTT. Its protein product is CASSTSGTGPPDTQYF.

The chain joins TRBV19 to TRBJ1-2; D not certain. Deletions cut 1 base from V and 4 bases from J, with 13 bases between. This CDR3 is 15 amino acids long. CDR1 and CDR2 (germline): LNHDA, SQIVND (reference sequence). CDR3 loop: CASSIVGRQTYGYTF. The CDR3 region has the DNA TGTGCCAGTAGTATAGTCGGCAGACAAACCTATGGCTACACCTTC. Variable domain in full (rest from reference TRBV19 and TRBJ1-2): DGGITQSPKYLFRKEGQNVTLSCEQNLNHDAMYWYRQDPGQGLRLIYYSQIVNDFQKGDIAEGYSVSREKKESFPLTVTSAQKNPTAFYLCASSIVGRQTYGYTFGSGTRLTVV.

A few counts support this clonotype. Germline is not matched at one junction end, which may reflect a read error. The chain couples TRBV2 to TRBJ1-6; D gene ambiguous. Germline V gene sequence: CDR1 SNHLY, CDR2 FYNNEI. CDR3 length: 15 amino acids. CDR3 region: CAGRLHVGLDSPLHF. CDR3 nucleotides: TGTGCCGGCAGGTTGCATGTCGGTTTGGATTCACCCCTCCACTTT. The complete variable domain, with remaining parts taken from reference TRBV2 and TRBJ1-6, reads EPEVTQTPSHQVTQMGQEVILRCVPISNHLYFYWYRQILGQKVEFLVSFYNNEISEKSEIFDDQFSVERPDGSNFTLKIRSTKLEDSAMYFCAGRLHVGLDSPLHFGNGTRLTVT.

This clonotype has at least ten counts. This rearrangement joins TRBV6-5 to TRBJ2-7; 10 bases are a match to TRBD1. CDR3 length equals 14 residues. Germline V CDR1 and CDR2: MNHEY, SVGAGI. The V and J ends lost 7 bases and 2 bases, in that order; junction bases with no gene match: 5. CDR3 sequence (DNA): TGTGCCAGCACCTTTGGACAGGGGGCCTACGAGCAGTACTTC. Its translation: CASTFGQGAYEQYF.

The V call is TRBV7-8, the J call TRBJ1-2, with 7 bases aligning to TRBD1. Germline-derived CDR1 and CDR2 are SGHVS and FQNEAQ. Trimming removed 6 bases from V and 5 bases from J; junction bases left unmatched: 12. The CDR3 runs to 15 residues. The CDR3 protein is CASSGRSQGGYGYTF. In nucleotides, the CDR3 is TGTGCCAGCAGTGGACGGAGCCAGGGGGGATATGGCTACACCTTC.

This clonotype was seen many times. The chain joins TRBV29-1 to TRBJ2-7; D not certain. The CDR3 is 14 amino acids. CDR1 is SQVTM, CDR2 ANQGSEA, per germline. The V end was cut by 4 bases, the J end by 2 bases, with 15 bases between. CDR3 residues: CSVARATRTYEQYF. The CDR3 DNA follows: TGCAGCGTTGCTAGGGCAACCAGAACCTACGAGCAGTACTTC.

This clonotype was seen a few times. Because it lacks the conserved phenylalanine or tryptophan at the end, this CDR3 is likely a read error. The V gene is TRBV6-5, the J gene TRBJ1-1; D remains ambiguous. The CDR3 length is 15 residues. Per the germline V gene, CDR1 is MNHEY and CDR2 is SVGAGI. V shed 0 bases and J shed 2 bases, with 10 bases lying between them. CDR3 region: CASSYSTNLNTEAFL. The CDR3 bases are TGTGCCAGCAGTTACTCGACGAACCTCAACACTGAAGCTTTCCTT.

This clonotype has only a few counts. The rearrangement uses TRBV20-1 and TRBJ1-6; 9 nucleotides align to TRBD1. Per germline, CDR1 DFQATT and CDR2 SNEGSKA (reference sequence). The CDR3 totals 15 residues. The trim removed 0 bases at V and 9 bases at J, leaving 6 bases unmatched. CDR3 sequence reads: CSARDVGQGSSPLHF. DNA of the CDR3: TGCAGTGCTAGAGATGTGGGACAGGGTAGTTCACCCCTCCACTTT.

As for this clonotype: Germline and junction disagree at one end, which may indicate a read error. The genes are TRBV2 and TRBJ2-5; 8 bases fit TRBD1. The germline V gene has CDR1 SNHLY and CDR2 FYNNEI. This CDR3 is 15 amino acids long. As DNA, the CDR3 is TGTGCCAGCAGTCCCGGGACAGGCAACCAGGAGACCCAGTACTTC. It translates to CASSPGTGNQETQYF.

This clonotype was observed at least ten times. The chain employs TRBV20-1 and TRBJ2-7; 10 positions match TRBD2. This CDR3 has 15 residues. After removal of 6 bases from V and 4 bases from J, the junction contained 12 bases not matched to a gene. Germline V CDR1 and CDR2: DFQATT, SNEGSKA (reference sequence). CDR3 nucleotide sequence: TGCAGTGCCCAAAAGCTGGCAGCGGGAGGGTACGAGCAGTACTTC. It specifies CSAQKLAAGGYEQYF.

CDR3 bases: TGTGCCAGTAGGGACCGCAATCAGCCCCAGCATTTT. This gives the protein CASRDRNQPQHF. The V call is TRBV19, the J call TRBJ1-5; D call uncertain. Trimming took off 6 bases at V and 2 bases at J, with 5 bases between the two ends. Germline V lookup: CDR1 LNHDA, CDR2 SQIVND (reference sequence). The CDR3 consists of 12 residues.

In DNA form, the CDR3 reads TGTGCCATCACGGGACAGGGGTTGAATGAGCAGTTCTTC. Its translation: CAITGQGLNEQFF. The chain joins TRBV10-3 to TRBJ2-1; 10 nucleotides line up with TRBD1. Germline CDR1 and CDR2: ENHRY and SYGVKD. The CDR3 runs 13 residues. V lost 7 bases and J lost 7; bases outside the gene matches: 4.